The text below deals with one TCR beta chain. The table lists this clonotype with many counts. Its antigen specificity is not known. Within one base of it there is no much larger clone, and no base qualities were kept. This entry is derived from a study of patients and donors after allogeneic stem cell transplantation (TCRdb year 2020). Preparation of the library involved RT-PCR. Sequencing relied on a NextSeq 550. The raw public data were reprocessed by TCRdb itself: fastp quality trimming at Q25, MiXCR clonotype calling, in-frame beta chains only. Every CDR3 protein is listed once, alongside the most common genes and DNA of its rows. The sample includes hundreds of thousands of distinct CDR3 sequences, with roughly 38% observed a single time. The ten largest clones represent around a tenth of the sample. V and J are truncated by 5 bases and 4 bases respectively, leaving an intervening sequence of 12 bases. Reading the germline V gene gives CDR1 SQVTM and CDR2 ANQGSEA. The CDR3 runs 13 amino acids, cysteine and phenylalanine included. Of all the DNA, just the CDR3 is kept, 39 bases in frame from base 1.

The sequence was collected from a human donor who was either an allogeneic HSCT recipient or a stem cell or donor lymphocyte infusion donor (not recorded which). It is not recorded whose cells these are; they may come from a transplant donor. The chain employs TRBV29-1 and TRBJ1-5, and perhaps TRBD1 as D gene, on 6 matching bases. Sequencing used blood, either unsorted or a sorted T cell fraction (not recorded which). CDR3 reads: CSVRDNFNQPQHF. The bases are TGCAGCGTTCGGGACAATTTTAATCAGCCCCAGCATTTT.